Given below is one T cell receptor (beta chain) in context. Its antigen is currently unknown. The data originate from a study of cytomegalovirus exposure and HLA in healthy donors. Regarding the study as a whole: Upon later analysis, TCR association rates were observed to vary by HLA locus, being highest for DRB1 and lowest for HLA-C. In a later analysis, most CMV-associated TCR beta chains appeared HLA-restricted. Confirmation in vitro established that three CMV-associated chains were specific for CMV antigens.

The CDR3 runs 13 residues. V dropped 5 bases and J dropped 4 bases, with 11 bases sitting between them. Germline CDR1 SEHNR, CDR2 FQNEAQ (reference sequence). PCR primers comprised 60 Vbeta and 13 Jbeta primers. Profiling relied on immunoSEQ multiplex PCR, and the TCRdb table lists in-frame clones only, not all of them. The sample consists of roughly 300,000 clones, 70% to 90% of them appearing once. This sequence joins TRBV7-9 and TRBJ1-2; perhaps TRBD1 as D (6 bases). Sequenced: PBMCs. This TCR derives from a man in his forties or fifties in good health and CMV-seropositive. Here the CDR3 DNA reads TGTGCCAGCAGCCTACAGGGTAGCTATGGCTACACCTTC. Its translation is CASSLQGSYGYTF. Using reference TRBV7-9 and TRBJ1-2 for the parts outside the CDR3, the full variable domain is DTGVSQNPRHKITKRGQNVTFRCDPISEHNRLYWYRQTLGQGPEFLTYFQNEAQLEKSRLLSDRFSAERPKGSFSTLEIQRTEQGDSAMYLCASSLQGSYGYTFGSGTRLTVV.